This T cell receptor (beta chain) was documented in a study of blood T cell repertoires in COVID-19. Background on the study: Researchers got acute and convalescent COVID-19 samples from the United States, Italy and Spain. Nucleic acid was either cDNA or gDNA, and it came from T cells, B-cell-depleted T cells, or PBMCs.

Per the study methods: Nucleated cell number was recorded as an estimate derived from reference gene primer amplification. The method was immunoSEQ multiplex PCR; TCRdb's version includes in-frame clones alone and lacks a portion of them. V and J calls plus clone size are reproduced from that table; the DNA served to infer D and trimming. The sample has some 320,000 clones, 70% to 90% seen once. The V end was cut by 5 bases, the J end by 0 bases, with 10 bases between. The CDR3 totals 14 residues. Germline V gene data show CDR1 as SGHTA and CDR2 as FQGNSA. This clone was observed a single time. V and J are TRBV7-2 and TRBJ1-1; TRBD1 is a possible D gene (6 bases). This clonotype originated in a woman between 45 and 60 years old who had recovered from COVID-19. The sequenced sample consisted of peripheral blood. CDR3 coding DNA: TGTGCCAGCAGCCTAACAGGGATGAACACTGAAGCTTTCTTT. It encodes CASSLTGMNTEAFF.